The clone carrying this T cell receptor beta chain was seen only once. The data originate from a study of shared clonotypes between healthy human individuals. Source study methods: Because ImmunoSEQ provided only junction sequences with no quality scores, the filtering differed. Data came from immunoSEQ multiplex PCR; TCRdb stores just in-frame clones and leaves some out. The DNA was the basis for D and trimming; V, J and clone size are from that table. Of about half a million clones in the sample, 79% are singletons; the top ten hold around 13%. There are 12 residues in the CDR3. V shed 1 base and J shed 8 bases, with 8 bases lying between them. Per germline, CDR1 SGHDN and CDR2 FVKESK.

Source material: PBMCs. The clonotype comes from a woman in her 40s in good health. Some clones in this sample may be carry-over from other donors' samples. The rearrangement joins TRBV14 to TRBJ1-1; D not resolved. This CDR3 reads CASSQVGEEAFF. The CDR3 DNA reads TGTGCCAGCAGCCAAGTCGGAGAGGAAGCTTTCTTT.